Presented here are 12 T cell receptor beta chains from one specimen sequenced in a study of a mutant IDH1 vaccine in newly diagnosed glioma. Documented time point: week 11, during vaccination. The vaccine gave 300 ug of a 20-mer mutant IDH1 peptide subcutaneously per dose. Antigen specificity for these receptors is unknown. Method: immunoSEQ multiplex PCR; TCRdb's copy keeps in-frame clones and lacks some. The sample shows about 120,000 clones, 75% to 90% of them seen only once. The source material was PBMCs, sampled from a glioma patient whose treatment included an IDH1 peptide vaccine. Receptor source: a woman between 50 and 59 years old with glioma.

The rearrangement links TRBV4-1 to TRBJ2-3; TRBD2 matches at 10 bases. Losses at the gene ends were 6 bases for V and 3 bases for J; bases not matched to a gene: 6. This CDR3 region has 15 residues. CDR1 is MGHRA and CDR2 is YSYEKL in the germline V gene. The CDR3 sequence: CASSKAGGPTDTQYF. The DNA for the CDR3 is TGCGCCAGCAGTAAAGCGGGAGGGCCGACAGATACGCAGTATTTT.

This chain joins TRBV14 and TRBJ2-1; D is ambiguous. Germline V gene sequence: CDR1 SGHDN, CDR2 FVKESK. Trimming took off 4 bases at V and 6 bases at J, with 16 bases between the two ends. The CDR3 extends over 15 amino acids. CDR3 residues: CASSLKVGFGNEQFF. In nucleotides, the CDR3 is TGTGCCAGCAGCCTTAAGGTGGGGTTTGGCAATGAGCAGTTCTTC.

The V call is TRBV6-5, the J call TRBJ2-1; the match to TRBD1 covers 8 bases. Trimming took 7 bases from V and 3 from J; bases not matched to a gene: 8. The CDR3 spans 15 residues. CDR1 and CDR2 from the germline V gene are MNHEY and SVGAGI. Written as DNA, the CDR3 is TGTGCCAGCACTCTACAGGGGGTAGGCTACAATGAGCAGTTCTTC. It yields the protein CASTLQGVGYNEQFF.

This clone was seen a few times. The genes are TRBV19 and TRBJ2-3; 9 bases align to TRBD2. J was trimmed by 4 bases and V by 6 bases; bases with no gene match: 5. CDR1 and CDR2 from the germline V gene are LNHDA and SQIVND (reference sequence). CDR3 length: 14 amino acids. DNA for the CDR3: TGTGCCAGTAGGTCGGCGGGAGGGTCAGATACGCAGTATTTT. This gives the protein CASRSAGGSDTQYF.

V is TRBV7-3 and J is TRBJ2-3, with TRBD1 matching 8 bases. The germline V gene encodes CDR1 SGHTA and CDR2 FQGTGA. The CDR3 sequence is 13 residues long. Trimming cost V 6 bases and J 6 bases; bases outside gene matches: 5. This CDR3 is CASRSDRGDTQYF. Written as DNA, the CDR3 is TGTGCCAGCAGGTCCGACAGGGGTGATACGCAGTATTTT.

The rearrangement links TRBV6-5 to TRBJ2-1; D uncertain. V lost 4 bases to trimming and J lost 0 bases, with 10 bases between them. The CDR3 sequence is 15 residues long. Germline assignment: CDR1 MNHEY and CDR2 SVGAGI. DNA for the CDR3: TGTGCCAGCAGTTCAGACTGGGACTCCTACAATGAGCAGTTCTTC. Residues: CASSSDWDSYNEQFF.

This chain links TRBV6-6 with TRBJ1-1; 7 nucleotides agree with TRBD1. Germline values: CDR1 MNHNY, CDR2 SVGAGI (reference sequence). V dropped 5 bases and J dropped 3; count of bases not matched to a gene: 6. This CDR3 spans 14 amino acids. DNA for the CDR3: TGTGCCAGCAGTGGAGCCCAGGGGGACACTGAAGCTTTCTTT. Its translation is CASSGAQGDTEAFF.

The V gene is TRBV11-2, the J gene TRBJ2-3; perhaps TRBD2 as D (5 bases). V lost 6 bases and J lost 5, with 9 bases in between. The CDR3 has 12 amino acids. Per germline, CDR1 SGHAT and CDR2 FQNNGV. The CDR3 nucleotides read TGTGCCAGCAGGACTACAAAAGATACGCAGTATTTT. It yields the protein CASRTTKDTQYF.

The chain recombines TRBV7-9 with TRBJ1-5; possibly TRBD1 for D (5 bases). With 2 bases removed from V and 5 bases from J, the gap between germline ends came to 10 bases. The CDR3 spans 14 residues. Germline V gives CDR1 SEHNR, CDR2 FQNEAQ (reference sequence). The CDR3 loop reads CASSLQGTHQPQHF. For the CDR3, the DNA is TGTGCCAGCAGCTTACAGGGAACCCATCAGCCCCAGCATTTT.

The rearrangement links TRBV5-4 to TRBJ2-5, with TRBD2 matching 9 bases. The CDR3 totals 16 residues. Germline CDR1 and CDR2: SGHNT and YYREEE (reference sequence). J gave up 5 bases and V 4 bases, and 12 bases lay outside the gene matches. The CDR3 region has the DNA TGTGCCAGCAGCCCTGGCATAGCGGGAGTTCGCGAGACCCAGTACTTC. Translated, it gives CASSPGIAGVRETQYF.

The gene calls are TRBV30 and TRBJ2-3; no clear D gene. The CDR3 sequence is 11 residues long. The V gene's germline CDR1 is GTSNPN and CDR2 SVGIG (reference sequence). The V gene lost 0 bases and the J gene lost 6 bases, with 4 bases spanning the gap. CDR3 in amino acids: CAWSVLDTQYF. DNA of the CDR3: TGTGCCTGGAGTGTACTGGATACGCAGTATTTT.

The chain employs TRBV6-1 and TRBJ2-7; D assignment may be TRBD1 or TRBD2 (5 bases each). The CDR3 sequence is 13 residues long. CDR1 and CDR2 (germline): MNHNS, SASEGT. Trimming cost V 8 bases and J 2 bases, with 13 bases left between them. CDR3 in amino acids: CASRGLTPYEQYF. The CDR3, as DNA: TGTGCCAGCCGGGGCTTAACCCCCTACGAGCAGTACTTC.